This T cell receptor (beta chain) was recorded in a study of identical twins. This clonotype was detected many times. Losses at the gene ends were 3 bases for V and 9 bases for J; bases not matched to a gene: 9. This CDR3 is built from 17 residues. TCRdb fed the 5' RACE reads into MiXCR, producing one record per CDR3 protein. Among approximately 670,000 distinct CDR3 sequences listed, 5.5% to 6.5% were seen once. The genes are TRBV12-3 or TRBV12-4 and TRBJ2-1; TRBD2 aligns across 15 bases. Sequenced: naive T cells sorted from blood. The TCR sequence derives from a man between 18 and 35 years old in good health. The CDR3 DNA sequence: TGTGCCAGCAGTTTTAAGTGGACTAGCGGGAGGGCCGGTGAGCAGTTCTTC. This encodes CASSFKWTSGRAGEQFF.